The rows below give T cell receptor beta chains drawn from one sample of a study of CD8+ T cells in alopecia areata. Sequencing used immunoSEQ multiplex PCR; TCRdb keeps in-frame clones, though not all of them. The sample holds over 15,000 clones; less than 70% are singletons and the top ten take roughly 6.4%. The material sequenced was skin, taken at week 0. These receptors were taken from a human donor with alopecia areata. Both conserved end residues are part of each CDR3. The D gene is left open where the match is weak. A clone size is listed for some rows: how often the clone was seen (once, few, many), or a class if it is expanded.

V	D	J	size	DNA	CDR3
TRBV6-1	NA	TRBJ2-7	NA	NA	CASILGWGPEQYF
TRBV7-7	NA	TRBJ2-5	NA	TGTGCTAGCAGCTCCACAGCTTTCCAAGAGACCCAGTACTTC	CASSSTAFQETQYF
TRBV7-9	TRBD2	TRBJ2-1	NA	TGTGCCAGCAGCGCCCCCGGGGGGGGTTTTTACAATGAGCAGTTCTTC	CASSAPGGGFYNEQFF
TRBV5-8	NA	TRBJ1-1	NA	TGTGCCAGCAGCGGAGGACTAGCAACTGAAGCTTTCTTT	CASSGGLATEAFF
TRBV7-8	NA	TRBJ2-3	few	TGTGCCAGCAGCTTATCATCCGGGGTTCGCACAGATACGCAGTATTTT	CASSLSSGVRTDTQYF
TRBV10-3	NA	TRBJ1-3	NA	TGTGCCAGCACCCTCCAAGAGGGAAACACCATATATTTT	CASTLQEGNTIYF
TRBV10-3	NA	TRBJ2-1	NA	TGTGCCATCAGTGATTTGGGGAATTACAATGAGCAGTTCTTC	CAISDLGNYNEQFF
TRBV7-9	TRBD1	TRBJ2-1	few	TGTGCCAGCAGCTCAAAAACCGGGACAGCCTCCTACAATGAGCAGTTCTTC	CASSSKTGTASYNEQFF
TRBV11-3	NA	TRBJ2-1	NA	TGTGCCAGCAGCTTAGATGGCGGGGTGAATGAGCAGTTCTTC	CASSLDGGVNEQFF
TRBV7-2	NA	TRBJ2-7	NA	TGTGCCAGCCATGATGGGGGGGCTGCCTACGAGCAGTACTTC	CASHDGGAAYEQYF
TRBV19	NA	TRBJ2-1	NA	TGTGCCAGTAGGGCAGGGGATCGATACAATGAGCAGTTCTTC	CASRAGDRYNEQFF
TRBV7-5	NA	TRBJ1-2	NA	TGTGCCAGCAGCTCCGGTGAATTTACTGGCTACACCTTC	CASSSGEFTGYTF